One sample yielded the 29 T cell receptor beta chains listed below, sequenced in a study of shared clonotypes between healthy human individuals. The repertoire was sequenced with immunoSEQ multiplex PCR; TCRdb's copy has only in-frame clones and lacks some. The sample records a few million clones, under 97% being singletons. The sequencing sample was made of naive CD4+ T cells sorted from blood. The subset denotes: CD45RA+ positively selected. These TCRs come from a man aged 18 to 29 in good health.

Of note for this clone: The sample contains more than one DNA sequence encoding this CDR3. The rearrangement uses TRBV2 and TRBJ2-2; D unresolved. Trimming pared 2 bases from V and 6 bases from J, leaving 7 bases between. Per the germline V gene, CDR1 is SNHLY and CDR2 is FYNNEI. This CDR3 has 13 residues. DNA of the CDR3: TGTGCCAGCAGTGAAAGCCGGTCCGGGGAGCTGTTTTTT. This encodes CASSESRSGELFF.

In DNA form, the CDR3 reads TGTGCCGTCGGGACTCTTTACGAGCAGTACTTC. Translating gives CAVGTLYEQYF. The V gene is TRBV10-3, the J gene TRBJ2-7; D is perhaps TRBD2 (6 bases). Germline V gene data show CDR1 as ENHRY and CDR2 as SYGVKD. This CDR3 is 11 amino acids long. V was pared by 11 bases and J by 4 bases, with 12 bases between.

This clone was recorded only once. The gene calls are TRBV15 and TRBJ2-7, with 8 bases aligning to TRBD1. Trimming removed 0 bases from V and 3 bases from J; junction bases left unmatched: 7. This CDR3 is built from 16 residues. Germline V gene data show CDR1 as LNHNV and CDR2 as YYDKDF (reference sequence). CDR3 residues: CATSREGRGTGYEQYF. CDR3 coding DNA: TGTGCCACCAGCAGAGAGGGACGAGGGACAGGCTACGAGCAGTACTTC.

With respect to this clone: Other DNA sequences in the same sample also yield this CDR3. This chain joins TRBV7-2 and TRBJ2-2, with 9 bases matching TRBD2. This CDR3 is built from 15 residues. Per the germline V gene, CDR1 is SGHTA and CDR2 is FQGNSA. V trimming: 3 bases; J trimming: 5 bases; junction bases outside the gene matches: 4. In DNA form, the CDR3 reads TGTGCCAGCAGCTTTAGCGGGAGAGGTACCGGGGAGCTGTTTTTT. Residues: CASSFSGRGTGELFF. Supplemented by reference TRBV7-2 and TRBJ2-2, the full variable domain reads GAGVSQSPSNKVTEKGKDVELRCDPISGHTALYWYRQSLGQGLEFLIYFQGNSAPDKSGLPSDRFSAERTGGSVSTLTIQRTQQEDSAVYLCASSFSGRGTGELFFGEGSRLTVL.

The J gene is TRBJ1-3, the V gene TRBV9, with TRBD1 as a possible D gene (6 bases). V was shortened by 7 bases and J by 2 bases, with 10 bases between the two germline ends. This CDR3 spans 13 amino acids. The germline gives CDR1 SGDLS, CDR2 YYNGEE. The chain's CDR3 is CASQGSAGNTIYF. The CDR3, as DNA: TGTGCCAGCCAGGGGTCTGCTGGAAACACCATATATTTT. The complete variable domain, with remaining parts taken from reference TRBV9 and TRBJ1-3, reads DSGVTQTPKHLITATGQRVTLRCSPRSGDLSVYWYQQSLDQGLQFLIQYYNGEERAKGNILERFSAQQFPDLHSELNLSSLELGDSALYFCASQGSAGNTIYFGEGSWLTVV.

With regard to this clone: This same CDR3 is encoded by further DNA sequences in the sample. The chain uses TRBV9 and TRBJ2-5; TRBD2 matches at 13 bases. The germline gives CDR1 SGDLS, CDR2 YYNGEE. V gave up 3 bases and J gave up 5 bases; unmatched junction bases: 7. The CDR3 loop spans 16 amino acids. The DNA of the CDR3 is TGTGCCAGCAGCGAGGGAGGACTAGCGGGAGTGGAGACCCAGTACTTC. As protein: CASSEGGLAGVETQYF.

V is TRBV30 and J is TRBJ1-6, with 8 positions matching TRBD1. CDR3 size: 15 residues. The V segment lost 8 bases and the J segment 4 bases; nucleotides outside the gene matches: 10. From germline, CDR1 is GTSNPN and CDR2 SVGIG (reference sequence). The CDR3, as DNA: TGTGCCCGTTCCGGGACAGGCCATTATAATTCACCCCTCCACTTT. This codes for CARSGTGHYNSPLHF.

This clone was seen a single time. The chain's CDR3 is CAISTGTGGGSNQPQHF. The CDR3 DNA reads as TGTGCCATCAGCACCGGGACAGGGGGCGGGAGCAATCAGCCCCAGCATTTT. This sequence joins TRBV10-3 and TRBJ1-5, with 12 bases that match TRBD1. Trimming took 6 bases from V and 1 from J; bases not matched to a gene: 7. Germline CDR1 is ENHRY and CDR2 is SYGVKD. This CDR3 is built from 17 residues.

V and J are TRBV2 and TRBJ2-4; maybe TRBD1 (6 bases). The V end lost 7 bases, the J end lost 9 bases, and 19 bases lay between the germline ends. Germline CDR1 reads SNHLY; CDR2 reads FYNNEI. This CDR3 is built from 14 residues. The CDR3 loop is CASTTDQGPSIQYF. CDR3 coding DNA: TGTGCCAGCACCACGGACCAGGGGCCGTCCATTCAGTACTTC.

The CDR3 region has the DNA TGTGCCAGCAGCAGCTACAGGGGAGAAAACACCGGGGAGCTGTTTTTT. It codes for CASSSYRGENTGELFF. The J gene is TRBJ2-2, the V gene TRBV28; 7 positions agree with TRBD1. J was trimmed by 2 bases and V by 6 bases; bases with no gene match: 9. The CDR3 is made up of 16 amino acids. Germline values: CDR1 MDHEN, CDR2 SYDVKM.

This chain joins TRBV9 and TRBJ1-1; possibly TRBD1 for D (5 bases). The germline gives CDR1 SGDLS, CDR2 YYNGEE. V lost 4 bases and J lost 4, with 14 bases in between. CDR3 length: 14 amino acids. The CDR3, as DNA: TGTGCCAGCAGCCATGCAGGGAGGGGCACTGAAGCTTTCTTT. Its protein product is CASSHAGRGTEAFF.

This chain connects TRBV7-9 to TRBJ2-2; a weak D match, TRBD1 (5 bases). Germline CDR1 SEHNR, CDR2 FQNEAQ (reference sequence). This CDR3 region has 16 residues. V dropped 5 bases and J dropped 4 bases, with 17 bases sitting between them. CDR3 sequence: CASSPQGRSLTGELFF. The CDR3 nucleotides read TGTGCCAGCAGCCCTCAGGGTCGCTCGCTCACCGGGGAGCTGTTTTTT.

The chain joins TRBV18 to TRBJ2-1, with 7 bases lining up with TRBD1. Germline CDR1 and CDR2: KGHSH and LQKENI. The CDR3 runs to 17 residues. V was pared by 3 bases and J by 5 bases, with 13 bases of the junction left unmatched. The CDR3 nucleotides are TGTGCCAGCTCACCGCTCTGGACAGGAGGTTCCGACAATGAGCAGTTCTTC. Its protein is CASSPLWTGGSDNEQFF.

To note about this clone: Different DNA sequences within this sample yield the same CDR3. The chain uses TRBV9 and TRBJ2-6, with D possibly matching TRBD2 (6 bases). The germline CDR1 and CDR2 sequences are SGDLS and YYNGEE. The V gene lost 0 bases and the J gene lost 2 bases, with 6 bases spanning the gap. This CDR3 region has 15 residues. This CDR3 reads CASSVGGAGANVLTF. Here the CDR3 DNA reads TGTGCCAGCAGCGTAGGCGGGGCTGGGGCCAACGTCCTGACTTTC.

V and J are TRBV9 and TRBJ2-7; TRBD1 matches at 10 bases. The CDR3 sequence is 14 residues long. V lost 3 bases and J lost 4; bases outside the gene matches: 4. Per the germline V gene, CDR1 is SGDLS and CDR2 is YYNGEE. DNA for the CDR3: TGTGCCAGCAGCGACCGGACAGGGGGTTACGAGCAGTACTTC. Its protein product is CASSDRTGGYEQYF.

The V gene is TRBV6-5, the J gene TRBJ2-5; tentative D call: TRBD2 (6 bases). The CDR3 totals 12 residues. The ends were cut back, 6 bases at V and 12 bases at J, with 17 bases in the middle. Per the germline V gene, CDR1 is MNHEY and CDR2 is SVGAGI. CDR3 region: CASSLGFGGEYF. DNA for the CDR3: TGTGCCAGCAGCCTAGGCTTCGGGGGAGAGTACTTC.

As regards this clone: The same CDR3 also results from other DNA sequences found in this sample. V usage is TRBV5-1 and J usage is TRBJ1-5; D ambiguous. From germline, CDR1 is SGHRS and CDR2 YFSETQ. CDR3 length equals 15 residues. V lost 0 bases and J 0 bases, leaving 7 bases between the germline ends. CDR3 residues: CASSLGQSSNQPQHF. CDR3 DNA sequence: TGCGCCAGCAGCTTGGGGCAGAGTAGCAATCAGCCCCAGCATTTT.

The rearrangement links TRBV7-3 to TRBJ2-5, with D maybe TRBD2 (6 bases). There are 15 residues in the CDR3. Trimming left V 1 base short and J 2 bases short, with 11 bases between. Germline CDR1 reads SGHTA; CDR2 reads FQGTGA. The CDR3: CASSLNGGVQETQYF. The CDR3 DNA reads as TGTGCCAGCAGCTTAAATGGCGGGGTACAAGAGACCCAGTACTTC.

This chain uses TRBV5-4 with TRBJ2-2, with 12 bases fitting TRBD2. The germline CDR1 and CDR2 sequences are SGHNT and YYREEE (reference sequence). V shed 4 bases and J 11 bases; nucleotides not matched to a gene: 18. This CDR3 contains 18 residues. The CDR3 DNA reads TGTGCCAGCAGCCCCCTAGCGGGAGGGGGACCGGGGAGCCCCGAGCTGTTTTTT. Residues: CASSPLAGGGPGSPELFF.

The genes are TRBV9 and TRBJ1-4; D remains ambiguous. The V end lost 4 bases, the J end lost 5 bases, and 15 bases lay between the germline ends. The CDR3 is 15 amino acids. From germline, CDR1 is SGDLS and CDR2 YYNGEE. The CDR3 reads CASSPRRGDNEKLFF. The DNA for the CDR3 is TGTGCCAGCAGCCCCCGTCGGGGAGACAATGAAAAACTGTTTTTT.

V is TRBV30 and J is TRBJ2-7, with D possibly being TRBD1 (6 bases). The CDR3 is 14 residues long. V lost 2 bases, J lost 1 base, and 12 bases lay in between. Germline V gives CDR1 GTSNPN, CDR2 SVGIG (reference sequence). The CDR3 DNA follows: TGTGCCTGGAGTAAAGGGGGTCGATCCTACGAGCAGTACTTC. Translating gives CAWSKGGRSYEQYF.

The rearrangement links TRBV30 to TRBJ2-1; D unclear. The germline CDR1 and CDR2 sequences are GTSNPN and SVGIG (reference sequence). V lost 4 bases, J lost 4 bases, and 8 bases lay in between. This CDR3 contains 12 residues. CDR3 amino acids: CAWIVVYNEQFF. CDR3 DNA sequence: TGTGCCTGGATCGTGGTATACAATGAGCAGTTCTTC.

The chain uses TRBV7-9 and TRBJ2-5; no reliable D call. Germline V gives CDR1 SEHNR, CDR2 FQNEAQ (reference sequence). Trimming took 5 bases from V and 1 from J, leaving 14 bases between them. There are 15 residues in the CDR3. CDR3 loop: CASSRLGPLQETQYF. Here the CDR3 DNA reads TGTGCCAGCAGCCGCCTCGGCCCCCTCCAAGAGACCCAGTACTTC.

J is TRBJ1-4 and V is TRBV5-1, with no clear D. Germline CDR1 SGHRS, CDR2 YFSETQ. There are 16 residues in the CDR3. Trimming removed 4 bases from V and 0 bases from J, with 13 bases in between. CDR3 amino acids: CASSPPGSATNEKLFF. The CDR3, as DNA: TGCGCCAGCAGCCCCCCGGGTTCTGCAACTAATGAAAAACTGTTTTTT.

The rearrangement uses TRBV6-1 and TRBJ1-2, with D perhaps TRBD1 (6 bases). Germline CDR1 MNHNS, CDR2 SASEGT. V was clipped by 1 base and J by 8 bases, with 17 bases between them. CDR3 length: 15 residues. The CDR3 spells CASSEVTSRGWGYTF. In DNA, the CDR3 is TGTGCCAGCAGTGAAGTTACATCCAGGGGTTGGGGCTACACCTTC.

The J gene is TRBJ2-3, the V gene TRBV28; the match to TRBD2 covers 14 bases. Trimming took 5 bases from V and 2 from J; bases not matched to a gene: 9. The CDR3 sequence is 18 residues long. Germline CDR1 is MDHEN and CDR2 is SYDVKM. CDR3 nucleotide sequence: TGTGCCAGCAGTCTTCCGGGACTAGCGGGGGCCACCACAGATACGCAGTATTTT. Its translation: CASSLPGLAGATTDTQYF.

CDR3 sequence: CASSLTQGTGNTIYF. The CDR3 bases are TGTGCCAGCAGCTTAACCCAGGGGACTGGAAACACCATATATTTT. The chain is built from TRBV7-6 and TRBJ1-3, with a tentative D call TRBD1 (6 bases). The germline V gene has CDR1 SGHVS and CDR2 FNYEAQ. The CDR3 has 15 residues. V lost 2 bases and J lost 2, with 10 bases in between. The whole variable domain, filled in from reference TRBV7-6 and TRBJ1-3, reads GAGVSQSPRYKVTKRGQDVALRCDPISGHVSLYWYRQALGQGPEFLTYFNYEAQQDKSGLPNDRFSAERPEGSISTLTIQRTEQRDSAMYRCASSLTQGTGNTIYFGEGSWLTVV.

The chain employs TRBV5-6 and TRBJ1-4; 9 bases align to TRBD1. The CDR3 has 15 amino acids. J gave up 7 bases and V 3 bases, and 7 bases lay outside the gene matches. Germline V lookup: CDR1 SGHDT, CDR2 YYEEEE. DNA of the CDR3: TGTGCCAGCAGCTCACAGGGGGCTTTTGGTGAAAAACTGTTTTTT. Translated, it gives CASSSQGAFGEKLFF. Looking up the rest from reference TRBV5-6 and TRBJ1-4 gives the full variable domain: DAGVTQSPTHLIKTRGQQVTLRCSPKSGHDTVSWYQQALGQGPQFIFQYYEEEERQRGNFPDRFSGHQFPNYSSELNVNALLLGDSALYLCASSSQGAFGEKLFFGSGTQLSVL.

This clone was observed once. V is TRBV19 and J is TRBJ1-4; D uncertain. Deletions cut 8 bases from V and 8 bases from J, with 15 bases between. Germline V gene sequence: CDR1 LNHDA, CDR2 SQIVND (reference sequence). The CDR3 is made up of 13 amino acids. The CDR3 DNA is TGTGCCAGTCATCGGGCCCCTGGCGAAAAACTGTTTTTT. It is translated as CASHRAPGEKLFF.